A single sample is the source of the 20 T cell receptor beta chains below, sequenced in a study of cytomegalovirus exposure and HLA in healthy donors. PCR primers comprised 60 Vbeta and 13 Jbeta primers. The protocol was immunoSEQ multiplex PCR, while the TCRdb copy is restricted to in-frame clones and leaves out a portion. This table has about 170,000 clones, roughly 84% appearing once. Material: PBMCs. The source is a boy under 10 years old in good health and CMV-seronegative.

The chain combines TRBV29-1 with TRBJ1-5; TRBD1 agrees at 8 bases. Losses at the gene ends were 6 bases for V and 5 bases for J; bases not matched to a gene: 6. This CDR3 has 13 amino acids. Germline-derived CDR1 and CDR2 are SQVTM and ANQGSEA. This CDR3 is CSVGQGRDQPQHF. In DNA, the CDR3 is TGCAGCGTCGGACAGGGCAGGGATCAGCCCCAGCATTTT.

This clone appeared a few times. This chain connects TRBV2 to TRBJ2-7; D may be TRBD1 (5 bases). Germline CDR1 reads SNHLY; CDR2 reads FYNNEI. The CDR3 totals 15 residues. The germline V and J ends were trimmed by 1 base and 3 bases, with 13 bases remaining between them. Here the CDR3 reads CASSEGSGLLYEQYF. The CDR3 DNA sequence: TGTGCCAGCAGTGAAGGGTCAGGGCTTCTCTACGAGCAGTACTTC.

The chain couples TRBV9 to TRBJ1-5; 7 nucleotides match TRBD1. The CDR3 extends over 15 amino acids. J lost 3 bases, V lost 2 bases, and 5 bases had no gene match. In germline, CDR1 is SGDLS, CDR2 YYNGEE. In DNA, the CDR3 is TGTGCCAGCAGCGTTTCGACAGGGCACAATCAGCCCCAGCATTTT. Amino acid sequence: CASSVSTGHNQPQHF. Together with reference TRBV9 and TRBJ1-5, the CDR3 gives the full variable domain: DSGVTQTPKHLITATGQRVTLRCSPRSGDLSVYWYQQSLDQGLQFLIQYYNGEERAKGNILERFSAQQFPDLHSELNLSSLELGDSALYFCASSVSTGHNQPQHFGDGTRLSIL.

This clone occurred a few times. The chain couples TRBV6-5 to TRBJ1-1; D gene ambiguous. Germline CDR1 and CDR2: MNHEY and SVGAGI. There are 15 residues in the CDR3. Between the trimmed V and J ends, which lost 0 bases and 1 base, there was a span of 9 bases. This chain's CDR3 is CASSYSGEKNTEAFF. The CDR3 DNA reads TGTGCCAGCAGTTACTCTGGTGAGAAGAACACTGAAGCTTTCTTT.

The CDR3 region is CASRDRERRETQYF. CDR3 DNA sequence: TGTGCCAGCAGAGACAGGGAAAGAAGGGAGACCCAGTACTTC. The chain has TRBV21-1 and TRBJ2-5; TRBD1 was called by the table and not checked on the DNA. TRBV21-1 is a pseudogene locus. The CDR3 sequence is 14 residues long.

This clone has more than one count but fewer than ten. This chain joins TRBV9 and TRBJ2-1; 13 bases map to TRBD2. Germline V lookup: CDR1 SGDLS, CDR2 YYNGEE. The CDR3 runs to 15 residues. Unmatched junction bases numbered 5, after V lost 3 bases and J lost 8 bases. The CDR3 sequence is CASSDVGLAGDEQFF. DNA for the CDR3: TGTGCCAGCAGCGATGTAGGACTAGCGGGAGATGAGCAGTTCTTC.

A remark on this clone: The CDR3 does not close with the conserved phenylalanine or tryptophan, likely indicating a read error. This chain joins TRBV5-1 and TRBJ2-2; TRBD2 matches 9 bases. The CDR3 length is 15 residues. Germline loops: CDR1 SGHRS, CDR2 YFSETQ. The trim removed 2 bases at V and 1 base at J, leaving 0 bases unmatched. CDR3 protein: CASSFSGGNTGELFV. The CDR3 DNA reads as TGCGCCAGCAGCTTTAGCGGGGGGAACACCGGGGAGCTGTTTGTT.

CDR3 in amino acids: CASSSPGAPSYNEQFF. As DNA, the CDR3 is TGTGCCAGCAGTTCCCCAGGGGCCCCTTCCTACAATGAGCAGTTCTTC. V gene TRBV5-6 combines with J gene TRBJ2-1; possibly TRBD1 for D (6 bases). The CDR3 runs to 16 residues. Trimming took off 5 bases at V and 1 base at J, with 16 bases between the two ends. Germline CDR1 is SGHDT and CDR2 is YYEEEE.

This chain joins TRBV5-4 and TRBJ2-1, with 11 nucleotides matching TRBD2. The CDR3 length is 15 residues. Unmatched junction bases numbered 5, after V lost 3 bases and J lost 6 bases. Germline loops: CDR1 SGHNT, CDR2 YYREEE (reference sequence). DNA of the CDR3: TGTGCCAGCAGCTCCGGGACTAGCGGATTCAATGAGCAGTTCTTC. Amino acid sequence: CASSSGTSGFNEQFF.

This clone showed up just once. This rearrangement joins TRBV7-2 to TRBJ2-5, with D possibly matching TRBD1 (6 bases). The V and J ends lost 5 bases and 5 bases respectively, with 15 bases between them. CDR1 and CDR2 from the germline V gene are SGHTA and FQGNSA. This CDR3 is built from 14 residues. CDR3 nucleotides: TGTGCCAGCAGCCCATTACAGGGATGGGAGACCCAGTACTTC. As protein: CASSPLQGWETQYF. Supplemented by reference TRBV7-2 and TRBJ2-5, the full variable domain reads GAGVSQSPSNKVTEKGKDVELRCDPISGHTALYWYRQSLGQGLEFLIYFQGNSAPDKSGLPSDRFSAERTGGSVSTLTIQRTQQEDSAVYLCASSPLQGWETQYFGPGTRLLVL.

This rearrangement joins TRBV10-3 to TRBJ2-7; D is perhaps TRBD2 (6 bases). The CDR3 runs to 12 residues. Trimming pared 10 bases from V and 7 bases from J, leaving 17 bases between. The germline V gene has CDR1 ENHRY and CDR2 SYGVKD. The CDR3 is CATEEPGEEQYF. The CDR3 DNA is TGTGCCACAGAAGAACCGGGGGAAGAGCAGTACTTC.

The J gene is TRBJ2-3, the V gene TRBV19; D remains unclear. V was shortened by 4 bases and J by 0 bases, with 14 bases between the two germline ends. The CDR3 contains 16 residues. Germline CDR1 and CDR2: LNHDA and SQIVND (reference sequence). CDR3 in DNA: TGTGCCAGTAGTAGACTCGGAGACCCTAGCACAGATACGCAGTATTTT. This sequence encodes CASSRLGDPSTDTQYF.

This clone was seen only once. The chain couples TRBV5-4 to TRBJ2-3; 10 bases are a match to TRBD2. The ends lost 4 bases at V and 2 bases at J; junction bases unmatched: 16. The CDR3 has 19 amino acids. CDR1 is SGHNT, CDR2 YYREEE, per germline (reference sequence). This chain's CDR3 is CASSTYRTGTSGVTDTQYF. The CDR3 DNA reads as TGTGCCAGCAGCACCTATCGGACGGGTACTAGCGGGGTCACAGATACGCAGTATTTT.

The gene calls are TRBV4-1 and TRBJ2-3, with 7 nucleotides matching TRBD2. The junction had 14 bases not matched to a gene; V was cut back by 0 bases and J by 2 bases. The germline V gene encodes CDR1 MGHRA and CDR2 YSYEKL. CDR3 length: 19 amino acids. CDR3 sequence reads: CASSQDWIPGEGPTDTQYF. The CDR3 nucleotides are TGCGCCAGCAGCCAAGATTGGATCCCCGGGGAGGGACCCACAGATACGCAGTATTTT.

The chain couples TRBV19 to TRBJ1-1; weak D call: TRBD1 (6 bases). Germline V gene sequence: CDR1 LNHDA, CDR2 SQIVND (reference sequence). The V and J ends lost 8 bases and 1 base respectively, with 17 bases between them. The CDR3 runs to 15 residues. The CDR3, as DNA: TGTGCCAGTTACGGCAGGGGTCGGAGGAACACTGAAGCTTTCTTT. Its protein is CASYGRGRRNTEAFF.

The chain uses TRBV7-3 and TRBJ1-1; D is perhaps TRBD1 (6 bases). The V gene lost 5 bases and the J gene lost 4 bases, with 20 bases spanning the gap. The CDR3 sequence is 16 residues long. Germline V gene lookup returns CDR1 SGHTA and CDR2 FQGTGA. The chain's CDR3 is CASSPGWAGVGTEAFF. The CDR3 nucleotides are TGTGCCAGCAGCCCTGGGTGGGCAGGGGTGGGCACTGAAGCTTTCTTT.

J is TRBJ2-5 and V is TRBV6-1, with 7 positions matching TRBD1. The J call may be in error: the DNA end matches TRBJ2-7 better. The germline gives CDR1 MNHNS, CDR2 SASEGT. The CDR3 covers 15 residues. CDR3 sequence reads: CASSDQTGFSYEQYF. DNA for the CDR3: TGTGCCAGCAGTGATCAGACAGGGTTCTCCTACGAGCAGTACTTC.

The V gene is TRBV9, the J gene TRBJ2-1; D call uncertain. Germline CDR1 is SGDLS and CDR2 is YYNGEE. V lost 2 bases, J lost 0 bases, and 15 bases lay in between. The CDR3 runs 17 residues. In nucleotides, the CDR3 is TGTGCCAGCAGCGTGTCTGATTTCAAGAGCTCCTACAATGAGCAGTTCTTC. Translation: CASSVSDFKSSYNEQFF.

The chain has TRBV5-1 and TRBJ2-7; TRBD1 matches 10 bases. Germline CDR1 is SGHRS and CDR2 is YFSETQ. The V segment lost 4 bases and the J segment 7 bases; nucleotides outside the gene matches: 14. The CDR3 loop spans 16 amino acids. Here the CDR3 reads CASSMTLRQGAREQYF. The CDR3 coding sequence is TGCGCCAGCAGCATGACCCTGCGACAGGGGGCGCGGGAGCAGTACTTC.

This clone has a single count. The gene calls are TRBV25-1 and TRBJ2-3; 12 bases are a match to TRBD1. The CDR3 loop spans 18 amino acids. Germline-derived CDR1 and CDR2 are MGHDK and SYGVNS. V lost 3 bases and J lost 4; bases outside the gene matches: 11. CDR3 amino acids: CASSERDRGPFRADTQYF. As DNA, the CDR3 is TGTGCCAGCAGTGAGCGGGACAGGGGGCCTTTTCGGGCAGATACGCAGTATTTT.